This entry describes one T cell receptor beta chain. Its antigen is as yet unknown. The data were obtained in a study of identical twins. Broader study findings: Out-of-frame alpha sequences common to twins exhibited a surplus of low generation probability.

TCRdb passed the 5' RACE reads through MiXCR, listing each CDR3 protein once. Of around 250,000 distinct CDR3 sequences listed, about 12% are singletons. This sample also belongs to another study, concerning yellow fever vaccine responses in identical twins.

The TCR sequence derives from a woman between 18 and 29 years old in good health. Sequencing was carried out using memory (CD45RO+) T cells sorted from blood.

CDR3 residues: CASSDQGNTGELFF. Here the CDR3 DNA reads TGTGCCAGCAGTGATCAGGGGAACACCGGGGAGCTGTTTTTT. The J gene is TRBJ2-2, the V gene TRBV2; tentatively, D is TRBD1 (5 bases). The germline V gene encodes CDR1 SNHLY and CDR2 FYNNEI. The CDR3 covers 14 residues. V was shortened by 3 bases and J by 1 base, with 6 bases between the two germline ends.